Below, one T cell receptor (beta chain) is given with its context. Its binding antigen is unknown. Base qualities are not recorded, but no much larger clone differs from it by a single base. This sample was taken from a study of blood T cell repertoires in COVID-19 (TCRdb year 2020). The study in broad terms: The collaborator samples originated in the United States, Italy and Spain and spanned the acute and convalescent phases of COVID-19. The material from the prospective study consisted of cDNA or gDNA derived from T cells, B-cell-depleted T cells, or PBMCs. Subjects who had been exposed to COVID-19, were actively infected with it, or had recovered from it provided the deeply sampled blood TCRbeta repertoires that made up the dataset. The repertoires were released in a freely available public database meant as a resource for research on the immune response to SARS-CoV-2. Samples were obtained from the ongoing ImmuneRACE study (first 160 participants) and from 1,254 subjects provided by 6 global collaborators. Sample metadata almost always included a de-identified subject ID, COVID-19 status, age in years and sex. Where HLA class I and class II types were available, the types were taken from metadata supplied by the sample provider, not from assay-based typing. General conclusions and limits of the study: How much clinical and demographic metadata was included differed by source and by participant, and the metadata was provided uncurated.

The collaborating institutions used their own protocols to collect whole blood in K2EDTA tubes. For TCRbeta analysis, collaborator samples were shipped as frozen whole blood, as isolated PBMCs, or as DNA extracted from either sample type. TCRbeta CDR3 regions were amplified from genomic DNA by means of the immunoSEQ Assay, a bias-controlled multiplex PCR. Concerning the study's data processing: The number of nucleated cells in each sample was estimated from the amplification of reference gene primers within the assay. Sequence reads were collapsed and filtered to measure the absolute abundance of every unique TCRbeta CDR3 rearrangement. For each sample, productive Simpson clonality was calculated as the square root of Simpson's diversity index across productive rearrangements. Imported from immuneACCESS, the table was reduced by TCRdb to in-frame sequences with V and J called. These copies leave out some clones; in studies compared against another copy, an unresolved V gene accounts for under half, and the cause of the remainder is not known. Clonal size and the V and J genes are those of that table, whereas D and trimming came from the DNA. The sample table holds about 140,000 clones, of which 88% were seen once. About 1.7% of the sample rests with the top ten.

The CDR3 starts with the cysteine, ends with the phenylalanine, and has 15 residues. Only CDR3 DNA is held: 45 bases, read in frame from base 1. The germline V and J ends show losses of 6 bases and 0 bases respectively, and no gene match explains 5 bases of the junction. CDR1 and CDR2, looked up from the germline V gene, are ENHRY and SYGVKD. The clonotype was recovered from a woman between 50 and 59 years old with acute or convalescent COVID-19. Sequencing input: peripheral blood. The chain joins TRBV10-3 to TRBJ1-3; the central 7 bases match TRBD1. The DNA reads TGTGCCATCAGCGACAGGGCCCGCTCTGGAAACACCATATATTTT. This translates into CAISDRARSGNTIYF.